Here is one T cell receptor beta chain with its context. Its antigen is not known. Assay version v3.0 of immunoSEQ was used, and it was run at survey level. The data were produced by immunoSEQ multiplex PCR, yet TCRdb's version contains in-frame clones alone and is incomplete. The sample has tens of thousands of clones, 70% to 85% seen once. The data are from a study of long-term antiretroviral therapy in people with HIV. Only United States sites treated participants with HIV. Findings and caveats of the study: Information on adherence, resistance and therapy changes was unavailable. With ART, diversity went up but was still lower than in transplant donor controls.

This CDR3 is 16 amino acids long. Germline V gene data show CDR1 as SGHTA and CDR2 as FQGNSA. The V segment lost 4 bases and the J segment 4 bases; nucleotides outside the gene matches: 12. Sequenced material: unsorted PBMCs, taken 0.5 years after starting antiretroviral therapy. The TCR sequence derives from a man in his late teens or twenties with HIV. The rearrangement links TRBV7-2 to TRBJ2-5; 7 bases are a match to TRBD1. The CDR3 DNA reads as TGTGCCAGCAGCTGGAACAAAGACAGGGTGTCAGAGACCCAGTACTTC. Protein sequence: CASSWNKDRVSETQYF.